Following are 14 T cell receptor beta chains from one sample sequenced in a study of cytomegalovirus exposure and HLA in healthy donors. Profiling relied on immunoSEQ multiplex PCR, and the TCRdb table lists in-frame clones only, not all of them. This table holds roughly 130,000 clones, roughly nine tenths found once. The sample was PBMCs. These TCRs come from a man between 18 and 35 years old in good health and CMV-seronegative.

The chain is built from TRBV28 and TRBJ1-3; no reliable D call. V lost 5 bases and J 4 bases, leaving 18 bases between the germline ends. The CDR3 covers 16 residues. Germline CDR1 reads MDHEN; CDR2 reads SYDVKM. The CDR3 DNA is TGTGCCAGCAGTCGCCCCCGGGAGGGCACGGGAAACACCATATATTTT. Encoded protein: CASSRPREGTGNTIYF.

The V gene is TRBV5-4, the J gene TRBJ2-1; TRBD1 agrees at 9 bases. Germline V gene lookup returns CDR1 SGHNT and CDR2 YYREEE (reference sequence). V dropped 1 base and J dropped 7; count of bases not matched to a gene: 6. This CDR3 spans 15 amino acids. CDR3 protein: CASSLRGQGGNEQFF. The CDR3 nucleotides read TGTGCCAGCAGCTTGAGGGGACAGGGAGGGAATGAGCAGTTCTTC.

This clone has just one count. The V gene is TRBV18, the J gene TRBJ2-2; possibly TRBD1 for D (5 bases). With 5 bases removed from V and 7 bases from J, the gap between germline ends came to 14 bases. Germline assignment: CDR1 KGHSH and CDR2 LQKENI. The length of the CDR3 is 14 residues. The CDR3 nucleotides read TGTGCCAGCTCAGCCGCGCAGGGAATCGGGGAGCTGTTTTTT. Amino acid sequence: CASSAAQGIGELFF.

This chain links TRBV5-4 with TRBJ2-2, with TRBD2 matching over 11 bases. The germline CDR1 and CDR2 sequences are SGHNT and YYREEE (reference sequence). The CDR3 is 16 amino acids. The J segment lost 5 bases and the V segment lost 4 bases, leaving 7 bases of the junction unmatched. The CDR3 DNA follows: TGTGCCAGCAGCGCCACTAGCGGGGGTAGTACCGGGGAGCTGTTTTTT. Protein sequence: CASSATSGGSTGELFF.

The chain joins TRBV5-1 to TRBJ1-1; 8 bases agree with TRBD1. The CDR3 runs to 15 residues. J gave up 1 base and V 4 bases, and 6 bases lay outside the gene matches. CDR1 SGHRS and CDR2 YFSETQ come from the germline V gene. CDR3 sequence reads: CASSTGQGANTEAFF. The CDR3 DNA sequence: TGCGCCAGCAGCACTGGACAGGGAGCGAACACTGAAGCTTTCTTT. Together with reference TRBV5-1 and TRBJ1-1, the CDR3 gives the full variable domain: KAGVTQTPRYLIKTRGQQVTLSCSPISGHRSVSWYQQTPGQGLQFLFEYFSETQRNKGNFPGRFSGRQFSNSRSEMNVSTLELGDSALYLCASSTGQGANTEAFFGQGTRLTVV.

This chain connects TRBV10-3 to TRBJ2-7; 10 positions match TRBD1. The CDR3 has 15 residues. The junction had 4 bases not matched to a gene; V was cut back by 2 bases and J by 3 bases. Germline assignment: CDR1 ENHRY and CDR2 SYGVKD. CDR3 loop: CAISEGGTGDYEQYF. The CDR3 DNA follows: TGTGCCATCAGTGAGGGTGGGACAGGGGACTACGAGCAGTACTTC.

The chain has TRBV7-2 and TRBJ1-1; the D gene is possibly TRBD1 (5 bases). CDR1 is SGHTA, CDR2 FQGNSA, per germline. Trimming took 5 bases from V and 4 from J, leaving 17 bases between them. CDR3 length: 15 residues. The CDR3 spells CASSRPDKLVTEAFF. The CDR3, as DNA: TGTGCCAGCAGCCGCCCGGACAAGTTGGTCACTGAAGCTTTCTTT. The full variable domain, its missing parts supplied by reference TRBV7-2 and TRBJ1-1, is GAGVSQSPSNKVTEKGKDVELRCDPISGHTALYWYRQSLGQGLEFLIYFQGNSAPDKSGLPSDRFSAERTGGSVSTLTIQRTQQEDSAVYLCASSRPDKLVTEAFFGQGTRLTVV.

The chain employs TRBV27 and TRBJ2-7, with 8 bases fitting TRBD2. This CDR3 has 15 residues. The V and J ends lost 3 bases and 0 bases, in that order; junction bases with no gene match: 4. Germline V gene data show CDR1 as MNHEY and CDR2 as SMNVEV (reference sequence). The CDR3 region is CASSLRREVSYEQYF. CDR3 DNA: TGTGCCAGCAGTTTGAGGCGGGAGGTCTCCTACGAGCAGTACTTC.

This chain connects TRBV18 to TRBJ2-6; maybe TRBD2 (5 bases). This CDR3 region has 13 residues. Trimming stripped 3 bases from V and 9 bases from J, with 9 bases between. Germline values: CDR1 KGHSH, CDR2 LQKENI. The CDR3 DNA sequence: TGTGCCAGCTCACCCGGAGCGGTCAACGTCCTGACTTTC. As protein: CASSPGAVNVLTF.

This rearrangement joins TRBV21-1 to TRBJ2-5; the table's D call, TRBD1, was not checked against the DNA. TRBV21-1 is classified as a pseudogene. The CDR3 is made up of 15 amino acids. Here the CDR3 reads CASSKAQGFWETQYF. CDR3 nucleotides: TGTGCCAGCAGCAAAGCACAGGGGTTCTGGGAGACCCAGTACTTC.

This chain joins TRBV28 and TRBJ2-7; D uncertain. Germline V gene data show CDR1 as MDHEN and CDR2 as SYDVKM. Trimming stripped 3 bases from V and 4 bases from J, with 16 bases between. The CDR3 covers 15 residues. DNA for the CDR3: TGTGCCAGCAGTTTGATTGTACAGAGTTCTTACGAGCAGTACTTC. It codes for CASSLIVQSSYEQYF.

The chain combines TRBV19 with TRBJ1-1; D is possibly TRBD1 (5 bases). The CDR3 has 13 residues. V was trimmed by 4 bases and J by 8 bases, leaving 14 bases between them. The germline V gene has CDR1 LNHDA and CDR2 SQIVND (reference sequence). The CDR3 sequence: CASSTHVAGEAFF. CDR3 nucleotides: TGTGCCAGTAGTACCCACGTGGCAGGGGAAGCTTTCTTT.

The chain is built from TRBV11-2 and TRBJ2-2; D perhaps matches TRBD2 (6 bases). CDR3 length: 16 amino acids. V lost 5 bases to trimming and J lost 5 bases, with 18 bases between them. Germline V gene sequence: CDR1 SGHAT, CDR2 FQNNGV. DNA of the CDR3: TGTGCCAGCAGCCAGACTAGTAATCGCCCAACCGGGGAGCTGTTTTTT. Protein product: CASSQTSNRPTGELFF.

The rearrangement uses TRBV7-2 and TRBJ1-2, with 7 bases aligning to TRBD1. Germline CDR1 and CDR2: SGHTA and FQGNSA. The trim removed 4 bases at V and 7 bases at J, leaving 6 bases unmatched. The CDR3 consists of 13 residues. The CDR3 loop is CASSSLGGPGYTF. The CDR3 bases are TGTGCCAGCAGCTCCCTAGGGGGCCCTGGCTACACCTTC.